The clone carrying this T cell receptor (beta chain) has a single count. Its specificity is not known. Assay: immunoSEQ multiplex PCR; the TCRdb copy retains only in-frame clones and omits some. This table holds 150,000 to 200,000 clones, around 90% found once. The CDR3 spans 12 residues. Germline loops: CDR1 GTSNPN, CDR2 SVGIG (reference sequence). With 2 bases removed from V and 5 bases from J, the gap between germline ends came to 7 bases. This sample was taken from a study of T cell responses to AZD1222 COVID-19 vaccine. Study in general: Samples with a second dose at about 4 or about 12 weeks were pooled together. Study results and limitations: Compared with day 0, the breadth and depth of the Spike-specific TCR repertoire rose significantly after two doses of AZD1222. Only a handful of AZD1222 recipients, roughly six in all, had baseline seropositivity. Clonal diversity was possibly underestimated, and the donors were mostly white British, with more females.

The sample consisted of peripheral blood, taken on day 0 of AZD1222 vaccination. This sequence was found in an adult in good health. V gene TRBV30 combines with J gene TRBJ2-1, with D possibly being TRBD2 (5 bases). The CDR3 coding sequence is TGTGCCTGGAGTTTGACTAACAATGAGCAGTTCTTC. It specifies CAWSLTNNEQFF.